This T cell receptor beta chain was profiled in a study of T cells after yellow fever vaccination. Study conclusions and caveats: The study re-detected most primary-vaccination clones after the booster (96% CD4, roughly 85% CD8). Among all clonotypes, a small share was observed in both CD4 and CD8 compartments.

TCRdb itself ran the 5' RACE reads through MiXCR, one entry per CDR3 protein. The data hold about 320,000 distinct CDR3 sequences, with 3.5% to 4.5% observed a single time. Points on this clonotype: The antigen remains unidentified.

This CDR3 contains 17 residues. CDR1 LGHNA and CDR2 YSLEER come from the germline V gene. Trimming removed 1 base at V and 4 bases at J, with 19 bases between. This sample comprised PBMCs, obtained 15 days after the yellow fever booster vaccination. The receptor was isolated from a man aged 18 to 30 who received the YFV17D yellow fever vaccine. The chain uses TRBV4-3 and TRBJ1-2; perhaps TRBD1 as D (5 bases). The chain's CDR3 is CASSQALPQTAIYGYTF. The DNA for the CDR3 is TGCGCCAGCAGCCAAGCCCTCCCACAGACAGCCATCTATGGCTACACCTTC.